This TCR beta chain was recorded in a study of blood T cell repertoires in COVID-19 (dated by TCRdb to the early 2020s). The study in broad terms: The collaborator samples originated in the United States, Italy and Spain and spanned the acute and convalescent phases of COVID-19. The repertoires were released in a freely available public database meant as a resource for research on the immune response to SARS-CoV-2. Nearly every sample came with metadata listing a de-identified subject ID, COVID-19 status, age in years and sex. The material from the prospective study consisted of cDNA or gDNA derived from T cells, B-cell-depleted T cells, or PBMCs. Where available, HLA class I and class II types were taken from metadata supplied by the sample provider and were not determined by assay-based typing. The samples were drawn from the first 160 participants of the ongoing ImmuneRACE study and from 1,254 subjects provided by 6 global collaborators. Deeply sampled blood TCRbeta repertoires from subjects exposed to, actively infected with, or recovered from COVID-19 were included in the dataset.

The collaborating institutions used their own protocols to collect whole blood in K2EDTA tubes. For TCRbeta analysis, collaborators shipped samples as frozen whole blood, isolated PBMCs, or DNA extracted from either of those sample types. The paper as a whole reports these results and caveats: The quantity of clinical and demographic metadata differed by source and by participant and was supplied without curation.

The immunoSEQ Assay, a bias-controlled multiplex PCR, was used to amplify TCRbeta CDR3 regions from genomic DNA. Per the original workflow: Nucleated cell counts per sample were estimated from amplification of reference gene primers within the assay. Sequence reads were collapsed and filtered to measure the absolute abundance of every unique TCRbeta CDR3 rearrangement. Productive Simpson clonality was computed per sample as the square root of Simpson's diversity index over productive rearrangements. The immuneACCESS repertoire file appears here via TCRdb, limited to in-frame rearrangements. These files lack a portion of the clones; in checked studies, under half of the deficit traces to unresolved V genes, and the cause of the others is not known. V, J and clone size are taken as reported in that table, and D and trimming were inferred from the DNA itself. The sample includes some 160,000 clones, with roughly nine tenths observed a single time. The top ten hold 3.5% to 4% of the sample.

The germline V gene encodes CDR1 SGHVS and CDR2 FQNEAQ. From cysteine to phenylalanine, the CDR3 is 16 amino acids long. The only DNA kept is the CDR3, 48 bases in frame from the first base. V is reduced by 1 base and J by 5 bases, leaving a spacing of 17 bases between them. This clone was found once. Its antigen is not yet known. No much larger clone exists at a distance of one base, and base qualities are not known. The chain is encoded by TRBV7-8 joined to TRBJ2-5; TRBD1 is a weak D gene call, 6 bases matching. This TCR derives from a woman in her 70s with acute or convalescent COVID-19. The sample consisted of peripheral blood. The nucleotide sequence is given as TGTGCCAGCAGCTTAGGGGGACACGGGCTAGTGGAGACCCAGTACTTC. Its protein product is CASSLGGHGLVETQYF.